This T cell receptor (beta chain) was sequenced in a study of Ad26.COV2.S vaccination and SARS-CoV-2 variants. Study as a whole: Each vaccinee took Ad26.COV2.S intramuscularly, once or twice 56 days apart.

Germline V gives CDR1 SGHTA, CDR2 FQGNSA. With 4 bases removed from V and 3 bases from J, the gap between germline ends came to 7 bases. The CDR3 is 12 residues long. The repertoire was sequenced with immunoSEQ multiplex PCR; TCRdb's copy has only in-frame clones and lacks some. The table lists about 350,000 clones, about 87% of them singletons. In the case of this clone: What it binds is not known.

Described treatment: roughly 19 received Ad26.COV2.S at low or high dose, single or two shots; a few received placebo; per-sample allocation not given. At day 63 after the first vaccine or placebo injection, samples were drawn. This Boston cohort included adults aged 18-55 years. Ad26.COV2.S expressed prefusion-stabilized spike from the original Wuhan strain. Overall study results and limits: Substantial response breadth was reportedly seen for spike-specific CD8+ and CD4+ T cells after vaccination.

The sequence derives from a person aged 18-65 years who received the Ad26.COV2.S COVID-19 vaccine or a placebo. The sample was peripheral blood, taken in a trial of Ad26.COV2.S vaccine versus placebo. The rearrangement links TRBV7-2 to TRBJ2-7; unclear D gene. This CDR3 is CASSSLIYEQYF. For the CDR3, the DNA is TGTGCCAGCAGCTCTCTAATCTACGAGCAGTACTTC.